This is a list of T cell receptor beta chains from one sample in a study of shared T cell receptors in the human thymus. Only in-frame clones appear in the TCRdb table, and some are missing; sequencing was by immunoSEQ multiplex PCR. The sample gives fewer than 700,000 clones, around 89% of which show up once; over 0.008% is in the top ten. These data also formed part of another study, on human thymus T cells.

Sequenced: thymocytes. These receptors originate from a boy under two years old with a congenital heart defect. The CDR3 runs from the conserved cysteine through the conserved F or W. A D gene is named only where the DNA matches it firmly. Clone size is not always given. Where it is, it says once, few, many or a class for expanded clones.

j_call | clone_size | v_call | cdr3_length | d_call | cdr3_nt | cdr3_aa
TRBJ2-7 | NA | TRBV6-5 | 14 | NA | TGTGCCAGCAGCCGCCCCGGACTAACATACGAGCAGTACTTC | CASSRPGLTYEQYF
TRBJ2-7 | NA | TRBV28 | 12 | NA | TGTGCCAGCAGTTTAGAGGTCGACGAGCAGTACTTC | CASSLEVDEQYF
TRBJ1-5 | NA | TRBV27 | 15 | TRBD1 | TGTGCCAGCAGCCGACAGGGCCCACACAATCAGCCCCAGCATTTT | CASSRQGPHNQPQHF
TRBJ1-4 | NA | TRBV2 | 16 | NA | TGTGCCAGCCGTACTAGGGGACTGAGGTATGGGGAAAAACTGTTTTTT | CASRTRGLRYGEKLFF
TRBJ1-1 | NA | TRBV7-2 | 18 | NA | TGTGCCAGCAGCTTAGTGGCTGGCTTAGAGTTTGAGGGCACTGAAGCTTTCTTT | CASSLVAGLEFEGTEAFF
TRBJ1-1 | NA | TRBV6-4 | 13 | NA | TGTGCCAGCAGAGAAGGGGAGAACACTGAAGCTTTCTTT | CASREGENTEAFF
TRBJ1-1 | NA | TRBV5-1 | 15 | NA | TGCGCCAGCAGTTATACAGGGATCGAACATAGTGAAGCTTTCTTT | CASSYTGIEHSEAFF
TRBJ2-7 | once | TRBV5-1 | 14 | TRBD1 | TGCGCCAGCAGCGCCGGGACAGGGGCCTACGAGCAGTACTTC | CASSAGTGAYEQYF
TRBJ2-7 | NA | TRBV7-2 | 15 | TRBD2 | TGTGCCAGCAGCTTAGGACTAGCGGGAGGCTACGAGCAGTACTTC | CASSLGLAGGYEQYF
TRBJ2-3 | NA | TRBV5-1 | 17 | TRBD2 | TGCGCCAGCAGCCTCGGGGGGGGCACGGACCCGCGAGATACGCAGTATTTT | CASSLGGGTDPRDTQYF
TRBJ2-2 | NA | TRBV29-1 | 14 | NA | TGCAGCGCCGAAGGAGGAACCAACCCCGGGGAGCTGTTTTTT | CSAEGGTNPGELFF
TRBJ2-3 | NA | TRBV4-2 | 16 | TRBD2 | TGTGCCAGCAGCAAACTAGCGGGAGGCCCCACAGATACGCAGTATTTT | CASSKLAGGPTDTQYF
TRBJ2-7 | NA | TRBV11-2 | 15 | TRBD2 | TGTGCCAGCAGCCGGCTTAGTAGCGGGCCGTCAGAGCAGTACTTC | CASSRLSSGPSEQYF
TRBJ2-2 | NA | TRBV19 | 16 | TRBD2 | TGTGCCAGTAGTAATGGACTAGCGGGAGTGTCCGGGGAGCTGTTTTTT | CASSNGLAGVSGELFF
TRBJ2-7 | NA | TRBV27 | 18 | TRBD2 | TGTGCCAGCAGTTCCCCTTTGGGGTTAGGCGGGAGGGCAGGAGAGCAGTACTTC | CASSSPLGLGGRAGEQYF
TRBJ2-3 | NA | TRBV11-3 | 19 | TRBD2 | TGTGCCAGCAGCTTAGGAGCCCCCTCCGGGCGGGAGGGCAGAAATACGCAGTATTTT | CASSLGAPSGREGRNTQYF
TRBJ2-3 | NA | TRBV25-1 | 17 | TRBD2 | TGTGCCAGCAGTGAATCTAGGGAGGGACTAGCCACAGATACGCAGTATTTT | CASSESREGLATDTQYF
TRBJ2-7 | NA | TRBV5-6 | 15 | NA | TGTGCCAGCAGCCGGAGGGGGCCAACCTCCTACGAGCAGTACTTC | CASSRRGPTSYEQYF
TRBJ2-7 | NA | TRBV28 | 14 | TRBD1 | TGTGCCAGCAGGGAGGCAGGGGGCTCCTACGAGCAGTACTTC | CASREAGGSYEQYF
TRBJ2-6 | NA | TRBV9 | 18 | NA | TGTGCCAGCAGCGTAGAAGGCAGGCCGGCCTCTGGGGCCAACGTCCTGACTTTC | CASSVEGRPASGANVLTF
TRBJ1-2 | NA | TRBV14 | 15 | TRBD1 | TGTGCCAGCAGCCAAAAGCCCGGGACAGGGTATGGCTACACCTTC | CASSQKPGTGYGYTF
TRBJ2-1 | NA | TRBV6-6 | 15 | TRBD1 | TGTGCCAGCAGTTACGGAGGACAGGGGGCAGGTGAGCAGTTCTTC | CASSYGGQGAGEQFF
TRBJ2-3 | NA | TRBV4-1 | 18 | TRBD2 | TGCGCCAGCAGCCAAGATGAGGCGCGGGAGGGCCGGACAGATACGCAGTATTTT | CASSQDEAREGRTDTQYF
TRBJ2-7 | NA | TRBV27 | 15 | TRBD2 | TGTGCCAGCAGTTTCTGGCGGGAGGGCCGGCACGAGCAGTACTTC | CASSFWREGRHEQYF
TRBJ1-1 | NA | TRBV9 | 17 | TRBD1 | TGTGCCAGCAGCGTAGGGCAGGGGGTCGTCATGAACACTGAAGCTTTCTTT | CASSVGQGVVMNTEAFF
TRBJ2-1 | few | TRBV5-4 | 15 | TRBD1 | TGTGCCAGCAGGGAAACAGGGGGCGCTCACAATGAGCAGTTCTTC | CASRETGGAHNEQFF
TRBJ1-5 | NA | TRBV6-1 | 17 | NA | TGTGCCAGCAGTGAATGGGTGGATGTACCGGAGGGTCAGCCCCAGCATTTT | CASSEWVDVPEGQPQHF
TRBJ2-2 | NA | TRBV10-1 | 20 | NA | TGCGCCAGCAGTGAGTCGGGCTCTAGCGAGAATATCGCGAACACCGGGGAGCTGTTTTTT | CASSESGSSENIANTGELFF
TRBJ2-3 | NA | TRBV5-1 | 16 | TRBD2 | TGCGCCAGCAGCGTTAGACTAGCGGAGTACACAGATACGCAGTATTTT | CASSVRLAEYTDTQYF
TRBJ2-1 | NA | TRBV11-2 | 14 | TRBD1 | TGTGCCAGCAGCGCCCGGGACAGGCCCAATGAGCAGTTCTTC | CASSARDRPNEQFF
TRBJ2-7 | NA | TRBV11-3 | 14 | NA | TGTGCCAGCAGCATCCAGGGGTGCTCCTACGAGCAGTACTTC | CASSIQGCSYEQYF
TRBJ2-5 | few | TRBV28 | 12 | NA | TGTGCCAGCGGGGACATCCAAGAGACCCAGTACTTC | CASGDIQETQYF
TRBJ2-7 | NA | TRBV7-9 | 17 | TRBD1 | TGTGCCAGCAGCTTCGGGGGACAGGGGGCGAACTCCTACGAGCAGTACTTC | CASSFGGQGANSYEQYF
TRBJ2-3 | few | TRBV28 | 11 | NA | TGTGCCAGCTTTAGGGGGGATACGCAGTATTTT | CASFRGDTQYF
TRBJ2-1 | NA | TRBV2 | 17 | TRBD2 | TGTGCCAGCAGCGAAGAAGGACTAGTTTACGGGGGGAATGAGCAGTTCTTC | CASSEEGLVYGGNEQFF
TRBJ2-7 | few | TRBV6-1 | 13 | NA | TGTGCCAGCAGTCTCCTTGGGCCCTACGAGCAGTACTTC | CASSLLGPYEQYF
TRBJ2-7 | once | TRBV6-4 | 17 | TRBD2 | TGTGCCAGCAGCGGCCGACTTTCTAGCGGGAGAGGAGTAGAGCAGTACTTC | CASSGRLSSGRGVEQYF
TRBJ2-5 | NA | TRBV27 | 16 | NA | TGTGCCAGCAGACTTTATAGGGCAGGGCGGCAAGAGACCCAGTACTTC | CASRLYRAGRQETQYF
TRBJ2-3 | NA | TRBV18 | 15 | NA | TGTGCCAGCTCCATCCCTGAGGGATCCACAGATACGCAGTATTTT | CASSIPEGSTDTQYF
TRBJ1-1 | NA | TRBV27 | 12 | TRBD1 | TGTGCCAGCAGTCCGACAGGGCCCGAAGCTTTCTTT | CASSPTGPEAFF
TRBJ2-6 | NA | TRBV7-3 | 13 | NA | TGTGCCAGCAGCTCCCCAGGGGCCAACGTCCTGACTTTC | CASSSPGANVLTF
TRBJ2-7 | NA | TRBV30 | 15 | NA | TGTGCCTGGAGCCGTAACGACCCGATGGAGCGCGAGCAGTACTTC | CAWSRNDPMEREQYF
TRBJ2-7 | NA | TRBV11-1 | 16 | NA | TGTGCCAGCAGCTTAGCGGGTGACTCTCTCTCCTACGAGCAGTACTTC | CASSLAGDSLSYEQYF
TRBJ1-2 | NA | TRBV10-3 | 14 | TRBD1 | TGTGCCATCAGGAGGGACAGAACCCGATATGGCTACACCTTC | CAIRRDRTRYGYTF
TRBJ2-1 | NA | TRBV20-1 | 11 | NA | TGCAGTGCTCATAGGGGGGGTGAGCAGTTCTTC | CSAHRGGEQFF
TRBJ1-5 | NA | TRBV19 | 15 | NA | TGTGCCAGTAGTATACCCCTCGGGGAGGGTCAGCCCCAGCATTTT | CASSIPLGEGQPQHF
TRBJ1-3 | NA | TRBV5-1 | 14 | TRBD1 | TGCGCCAGCAGCTTGGAGCCAGGGACAGACACCATATATTTT | CASSLEPGTDTIYF
TRBJ2-3 | NA | TRBV4-1 | 17 | NA | TGCGCCAGCAGCCAAGATCGCCCCCCCGCGGGGAGGAATACGCAGTATTTT | CASSQDRPPAGRNTQYF
TRBJ2-7 | NA | TRBV7-8 | 15 | TRBD1 | TGTGCCAGCAGCTTAGGGTGGGACAGGGTAGGCGAGCAGTACTTC | CASSLGWDRVGEQYF
TRBJ1-4 | few | TRBV18 | 18 | NA | TGTGCCAGCTCTCCCCCCGAAGCAGGGTTTCCGGCTAATGAAAAACTGTTTTTT | CASSPPEAGFPANEKLFF
TRBJ2-3 | NA | TRBV18 | 16 | TRBD2 | TGTGCCAGCTCTCCGGGACTAGCGGGAGAAACAGATACGCAGTATTTT | CASSPGLAGETDTQYF